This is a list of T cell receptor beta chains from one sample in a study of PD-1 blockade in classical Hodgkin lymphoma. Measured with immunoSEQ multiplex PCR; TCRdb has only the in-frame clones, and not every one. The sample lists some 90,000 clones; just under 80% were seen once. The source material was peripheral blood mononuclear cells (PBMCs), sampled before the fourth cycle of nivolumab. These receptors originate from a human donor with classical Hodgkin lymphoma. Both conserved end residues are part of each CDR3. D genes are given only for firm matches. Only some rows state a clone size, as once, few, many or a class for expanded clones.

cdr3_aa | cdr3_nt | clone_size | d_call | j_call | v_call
CASSSPGQGTEDTQYF | TGTGCCAGCAGTTCACCGGGACAGGGTACGGAAGATACGCAGTATTTT | once | TRBD1 | TRBJ2-3 | TRBV27
CASSLPDGTGANVLTF | TGTGCCAGCAGTTTACCAGATGGGACTGGGGCCAACGTCCTGACTTTC | - | - | TRBJ2-6 | TRBV28
CASQSLGNEQFF | TGTGCCAGTCAATCCCTAGGAAATGAGCAGTTCTTC | - | - | TRBJ2-1 | TRBV19
CASSYSRFTGEQFF | TGTGCCAGCAGTTACTCGAGGTTTACGGGTGAGCAGTTCTTC | few | - | TRBJ2-1 | TRBV6-5
CATSTRRGQGNEQFF | TGTGCCACCAGCACGCGGAGAGGTCAGGGCAATGAGCAGTTCTTC | - | - | TRBJ2-1 | TRBV15
CASRLDRLEQYF | TGTGCCAGCAGATTGGACAGGCTCGAGCAGTACTTC | - | TRBD1 | TRBJ2-7 | TRBV7-2
CASSMIWGNTEAFF | TGTGCCAGTAGTATGATTTGGGGGAACACTGAAGCTTTCTTT | few | - | TRBJ1-1 | TRBV19
CASSDRVQETQYF | TGTGCCAGCAGTGACAGGGTGCAAGAGACCCAGTACTTC | few | TRBD1 | TRBJ2-5 | TRBV5-5
CASSFSGEETQYF | TGTGCCAGCAGCTTTAGCGGAGAAGAGACCCAGTACTTC | - | - | TRBJ2-5 | TRBV11-1
CASSQTLTSGKGNEQFF | TGCGCCAGCAGCCAAACACTTACTAGCGGGAAGGGGAATGAGCAGTTCTTC | - | TRBD2 | TRBJ2-1 | TRBV4-1
CASSLGRGLNTDTQYF | TGTGCCAGCAGCTTAGGGAGGGGGTTGAACACAGATACGCAGTATTTT | - | - | TRBJ2-3 | TRBV7-8
CASRGSGTDTQYF | TGTGCCAGCAGGGGATCTGGCACAGATACGCAGTATTTT | - | - | TRBJ2-3 | TRBV27
CASSLVTRMGETQYF | TGTGCCAGCAGCTTGGTGACTAGAATGGGGGAGACCCAGTACTTC | - | - | TRBJ2-5 | TRBV7-8
CASSLPSGVYNEQFF | TGTGCCAGCAGTTTACCTAGCGGGGTCTACAATGAGCAGTTCTTC | - | TRBD2 | TRBJ2-1 | TRBV28
CASSLAPSTDTQYF | TGTGCCAGCAGCTTAGCCCCTAGCACAGATACGCAGTATTTT | - | - | TRBJ2-3 | TRBV7-2
CASSYRQGSDTQYF | TGCGCCAGCAGTTACCGACAGGGCTCAGATACGCAGTATTTT | once | TRBD1 | TRBJ2-3 | TRBV4-3
CASSGQGAVTEAFF | TGTGCCAGCAGCGGGCAGGGGGCCGTCACTGAAGCTTTCTTT | - | TRBD1 | TRBJ1-1 | TRBV5-8